Presented here are 20 T cell receptor beta chains from one specimen sequenced in a study of STAT5B mutations in CD4+ large granular lymphocyte leukemia. This table comes from immunoSEQ multiplex PCR, and its TCRdb copy is limited to in-frame clones, with some not included. Found here are around 30,000 clones, about 76% of them singletons; the top ten hold approximately 2%. Sequenced sample: CD4+ T cells from blood buffy coats. These TCRs come from a human donor in good health.

This clone was recorded only once. The chain links TRBV11-3 to TRBJ2-1; 11 bases line up with TRBD2. CDR1 and CDR2 (germline): SGHNT, YENEEA. The CDR3 is 15 residues long. The V and J ends lost 4 bases and 4 bases, in that order; junction bases with no gene match: 3. CDR3 DNA sequence: TGTGCCAGCAGCTCATTAGCGGGGGGGTACAATGAGCAGTTCTTC. Protein product: CASSSLAGGYNEQFF.

The chain employs TRBV27 and TRBJ2-5; 13 bases match TRBD2. V gave up 5 bases and J gave up 4 bases; unmatched junction bases: 19. Germline V gene sequence: CDR1 MNHEY, CDR2 SMNVEV (reference sequence). The CDR3 has 20 residues. The CDR3 DNA follows: TGTGCCAGCAGTCCTTCACTCGGACTAGCGGGAGCGATGGGGGTAGAGACCCAGTACTTC. Translating gives CASSPSLGLAGAMGVETQYF.

The chain is built from TRBV19 and TRBJ2-7; D is unresolved. This CDR3 spans 13 amino acids. The germline V and J ends were trimmed by 9 bases and 3 bases, with 15 bases remaining between them. Germline V gene sequence: CDR1 LNHDA, CDR2 SQIVND (reference sequence). CDR3 loop: CASSEGWGYEQYF. Here the CDR3 DNA reads TGTGCCAGCTCTGAAGGTTGGGGCTACGAGCAGTACTTC.

The CDR3: CASSLGQGPYEQYF. CDR3 nucleotides: TGCGCCAGCAGCTTGGGACAGGGGCCCTACGAGCAGTACTTC. This chain connects TRBV5-1 to TRBJ2-7, with 8 bases aligning to TRBD1. Germline-derived CDR1 and CDR2 are SGHRS and YFSETQ. The ends lost 0 bases at V and 2 bases at J; junction bases unmatched: 1. The CDR3 totals 14 residues.

CDR3 DNA sequence: TGCGCCAGCAGGGGACAGGGTAGCCAGAACATTCAGTACTTC. It codes for CASRGQGSQNIQYF. The rearrangement links TRBV5-1 to TRBJ2-4; 9 bases fit TRBD1. Germline CDR1 reads SGHRS; CDR2 reads YFSETQ. CDR3 size: 14 residues. V shed 5 bases, J shed 7 bases, and the junction held 7 bases outside the gene matches.

The V call is TRBV2, the J call TRBJ2-1, with D maybe TRBD1 (5 bases). This CDR3 is 15 amino acids long. Trimming removed 6 bases at V and 1 base at J, with 13 bases between. Germline V gene sequence: CDR1 SNHLY, CDR2 FYNNEI. The CDR3: CASSSGRVSYNEQFF. The DNA of the CDR3 is TGTGCCAGCAGCTCAGGGCGTGTATCCTACAATGAGCAGTTCTTC.

The chain has TRBV19 and TRBJ2-7; D is perhaps TRBD1 (5 bases). V was shortened by 1 base and J by 4 bases, with 8 bases between the two germline ends. Germline assignment: CDR1 LNHDA and CDR2 SQIVND (reference sequence). The CDR3 contains 13 residues. CDR3 nucleotide sequence: TGTGCCAGTAGTATAGCCGACAGTTACGAGCAGTACTTC. This gives the protein CASSIADSYEQYF.

This chain uses TRBV6-5 with TRBJ2-7; D tentatively fits TRBD1 or TRBD2 (7 bases each). This CDR3 is built from 15 residues. V was cut by 8 bases and J by 2 bases, with 19 bases left in between. The V gene's germline CDR1 is MNHEY and CDR2 SVGAGI. The CDR3 DNA sequence: TGTGCCAGCGCTAGGGGAGGGGGCTACCCCTACGAGCAGTACTTC. It is translated as CASARGGGYPYEQYF.

The chain recombines TRBV5-4 with TRBJ2-3; a possible D gene is TRBD2 (8 bases). V gave up 4 bases and J gave up 6 bases, with 24 bases separating them. The CDR3 contains 17 residues. Germline CDR1 SGHNT, CDR2 YYREEE (reference sequence). CDR3 amino acids: CASSPPGGGLTTDTQYF. DNA of the CDR3: TGTGCCAGCAGCCCGCCGGGAGGGGGCCTCACAACCGATACGCAGTATTTT.

V gene TRBV6-1 combines with J gene TRBJ2-5, with D maybe TRBD2 (5 bases). The V end lost 2 bases, the J end lost 11 bases, and 21 bases lay between the germline ends. Germline V gives CDR1 MNHNS, CDR2 SASEGT. CDR3 length equals 15 residues. As DNA, the CDR3 is TGTGCCAGCAGTGAAACCTCCATCGGGGTCGGGGAGCAGTACTTC. Translated, it gives CASSETSIGVGEQYF.

J is TRBJ2-1 and V is TRBV27; D not resolved. The V end was cut by 0 bases, the J end by 6 bases, with 6 bases between. From germline, CDR1 is MNHEY and CDR2 SMNVEV (reference sequence). This CDR3 is 13 amino acids long. CDR3 nucleotide sequence: TGTGCCAGCAGTTTATCGGCGCCCAATGAGCAGTTCTTC. This sequence encodes CASSLSAPNEQFF.

This chain uses TRBV2 with TRBJ2-5, with D unclear. V was shortened by 4 bases and J by 5 bases, with 5 bases between the two germline ends. The CDR3 contains 11 residues. Germline V gives CDR1 SNHLY, CDR2 FYNNEI. This CDR3 reads CASSALETQYF. The CDR3 DNA sequence: TGTGCCAGCAGTGCTCTGGAGACCCAGTACTTC. Full variable domain (outside the CDR3, taken from reference TRBV2 and TRBJ2-5): EPEVTQTPSHQVTQMGQEVILRCVPISNHLYFYWYRQILGQKVEFLVSFYNNEISEKSEIFDDQFSVERPDGSNFTLKIRSTKLEDSAMYFCASSALETQYFGPGTRLLVL.

CDR3 sequence (DNA): TGTGCCAGCAGAAATAAGGGGGACAGCGAATACGAGCAGTACTTC. Protein product: CASRNKGDSEYEQYF. V gene TRBV6-4 combines with J gene TRBJ2-7; TRBD1 agrees at 7 bases. The CDR3 is 15 amino acids. Trimming removed 6 bases from V and 4 bases from J; junction bases left unmatched: 12. Germline V CDR1 and CDR2: MRHNA, SNTAGT.

This clone appeared a few times. V gene TRBV29-1 combines with J gene TRBJ1-2; D is uncertain. The V end lost 5 bases, the J end lost 8 bases, and 6 bases lay between the germline ends. Germline CDR1 and CDR2: SQVTM and ANQGSEA. CDR3 size: 9 residues. The CDR3 reads CSVFEGYTF. CDR3 coding DNA: TGCAGCGTTTTTGAGGGCTACACCTTC.

The chain recombines TRBV7-2 with TRBJ2-3; D unresolved. Trimming pared 2 bases from V and 0 bases from J, leaving 9 bases between. CDR1 is SGHTA and CDR2 is FQGNSA in the germline V gene. There are 15 residues in the CDR3. The CDR3 sequence: CASSLLRSSTDTQYF. DNA of the CDR3: TGTGCCAGCAGCTTACTCCGGTCTAGCACAGATACGCAGTATTTT.

This chain links TRBV5-6 with TRBJ2-3; the D gene is possibly TRBD1 (6 bases). Between the trimmed V and J ends, which lost 4 bases and 0 bases, there was a span of 12 bases. Germline lookup yields CDR1 SGHDT and CDR2 YYEEEE. CDR3 length: 15 amino acids. CDR3 in amino acids: CASSIGRGSTDTQYF. The CDR3, as DNA: TGTGCCAGCAGCATCGGCAGGGGAAGCACAGATACGCAGTATTTT.

This chain joins TRBV7-6 and TRBJ1-1; 10 bases agree with TRBD1. The ends lost 0 bases at V and 0 bases at J; junction bases unmatched: 1. CDR1 is SGHVS, CDR2 FNYEAQ, per germline. There are 16 residues in the CDR3. Here the CDR3 DNA reads TGTGCCAGCAGCTTAGCGACAGGGGGCCTGAACACTGAAGCTTTCTTT. It specifies CASSLATGGLNTEAFF.

The chain links TRBV30 to TRBJ2-2, with 8 bases matching TRBD1. Germline V gene lookup returns CDR1 GTSNPN and CDR2 SVGIG (reference sequence). The CDR3 is 16 amino acids. V shed 0 bases, J shed 2 bases, and the junction held 5 bases outside the gene matches. The CDR3 DNA is TGTGCCTGGAGTGTAAAACAGGGGGTAAACACCGGGGAGCTGTTTTTT. It encodes CAWSVKQGVNTGELFF.

V and J are TRBV27 and TRBJ1-5; D is uncertain. Germline V gene data show CDR1 as MNHEY and CDR2 as SMNVEV (reference sequence). Deletions cut 5 bases from V and 0 bases from J, with 11 bases between. The length of the CDR3 is 15 residues. CDR3: CASSLPDLSNQPQHF. The CDR3, as DNA: TGTGCCAGCAGTCTGCCGGACCTTAGCAATCAGCCCCAGCATTTT.

Only a few counts were recorded for this clone. This sequence joins TRBV7-9 and TRBJ1-1; 8 positions match TRBD1. J lost 3 bases, V lost 7 bases, and 7 bases had no gene match. The CDR3 length is 14 residues. Germline V gene lookup returns CDR1 SEHNR and CDR2 FQNEAQ (reference sequence). The CDR3 here is CASMGSQGDTEAFF. CDR3 nucleotides: TGTGCCAGCATGGGCTCACAGGGGGACACTGAAGCTTTCTTT.